This TCR beta chain was found in a study of cytomegalovirus exposure and HLA in healthy donors. Study information: Later, an analysis reported that the 130 or so validation repertoires had used the same platform as the approximately 630 first-cohort repertoires.

The study drew the donors from its roughly 120-subject validation cohort, separate from the approximately 690-subject first cohort. Of note for this clone: The antigen remains unidentified.

Profiled with immunoSEQ multiplex PCR; TCRdb holds only in-frame clones, not every one. This sample has roughly 62,000 clones, with 90% to 95% found just once. The CDR3 contains 12 residues. CDR1 and CDR2 from the germline V gene are GTSNPN and SVGIG (reference sequence). Trimming pared 4 bases from V and 6 bases from J, leaving 11 bases between. Regarding the study as a whole: TCR beta chains numbering under 200 were designated cytomegalovirus-associated. A few of the chains that were CMV-associated were confirmed in vitro to be specific for CMV antigens.

The genes are TRBV30 and TRBJ2-3; D is perhaps TRBD2 (5 bases). The sample comprised PBMCs. The clonotype comes from a man aged 18 to 29 in good health and CMV-seronegative. CDR3 protein: CAWTPGSDTQYF. The CDR3 nucleotides are TGTGCCTGGACCCCGGGATCGGATACGCAGTATTTT.